This TCR beta chain was identified during a study of blood T cell repertoires in COVID-19. Looking at the study overall: Samples representing acute and convalescent COVID-19 were sourced from the United States, Italy and Spain. PBMCs, B-cell-depleted T cells, or T cells were the source of the cDNA or gDNA that made up the material.

Authors' processing steps: Scientists estimated how many nucleated cells there were by amplifying reference gene primers. The assay was immunoSEQ multiplex PCR, and TCRdb's table has in-frame clones only and misses some. V and J calls plus clone size are reproduced from that table; the DNA served to infer D and trimming. The repertoire holds about 140,000 clones, with over 75% as singletons. Germline values: CDR1 ENHRY, CDR2 SYGVKD. The CDR3 covers 15 residues. V was pared by 10 bases and J by 4 bases, with 9 bases of the junction left unmatched. Sequenced input: peripheral blood. This clonotype was obtained from a man aged 50-59 years with acute or convalescent COVID-19. The chain uses TRBV10-3 and TRBJ1-4, with 10 bases aligning to TRBD1. The DNA of the CDR3 is TGTGCCACCAGACCCGGACAGGGGGGTAATGAAAAACTGTTTTTT. It codes for CATRPGQGGNEKLFF.